In this sample, the clone carrying this TCR beta chain turned up a few times. Antigen: not known. This sample is part of a study of T cell repertoires in cytomegalovirus infection. Study-level information: Used in the study were CMV epitopes, some recently identified and HLA-C-restricted, others well-studied and HLA-B-restricted. Indications of both CMV infection and matching HLA type were provided by public TCR beta signatures. Overall study findings and caveats: Dominating the ex vivo response were TCR beta clonotypes that were CMV-specific and HLA-C-restricted.

This CDR3 is 16 amino acids long. After removal of 4 bases from V and 3 bases from J, the junction contained 7 bases not matched to a gene. The germline gives CDR1 MNHNS, CDR2 SASEGT. TCRdb reanalysed the reads using MiXCR and keeps one entry per CDR3 protein. The sample has 700,000 to 850,000 distinct CDR3 sequences, 30% to 35% seen once. The chain is built from TRBV6-1 and TRBJ2-1; 9 bases line up with TRBD1. This TCR was recovered from a human donor in good health (CMV status not recorded). Some clones in this sample may be carry-over from other donors' samples. The material was cultured CD8+ T cells from PBMCs, obtained from culture after CMV antigen stimulation. DNA for the CDR3: TGTGCCAGCAGTGGGCCCGGGACAGGGAGCTACAATGAGCAGTTCTTC. It codes for CASSGPGTGSYNEQFF.